The subject of this entry is one T cell receptor (beta chain). Produced via immunoSEQ multiplex PCR; TCRdb's table is partial and in-frame only. The sample contains fewer than 500,000 clones, 85% to 90% of which appear only once. The sample originates from a study of blood T cell repertoires in COVID-19. Germline-derived CDR1 and CDR2 are WNHNN and SYGVQD (reference sequence). The CDR3 contains 16 residues. V lost 0 bases, J lost 4 bases, and 12 bases lay in between. V gene TRBV10-1 combines with J gene TRBJ2-2, with a tentative D call TRBD2 (6 bases). The receptor's source is a man younger than 45 who had recovered from COVID-19. The sequenced sample consisted of PBMCs or T cells enriched from blood (not recorded which). CDR3 in DNA: TGCGCCAGCAGTGAGTCGCGACTAGGCCCCACCGGGGAGCTGTTTTTT. It is translated as CASSESRLGPTGELFF.